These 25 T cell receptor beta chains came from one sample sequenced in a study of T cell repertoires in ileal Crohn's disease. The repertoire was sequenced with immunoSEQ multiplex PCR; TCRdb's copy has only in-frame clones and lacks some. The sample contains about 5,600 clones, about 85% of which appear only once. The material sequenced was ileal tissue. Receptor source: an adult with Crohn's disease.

The CDR3: CASSESENSPLHF. CDR3 sequence (DNA): TGTGCCAGCAGTGAAAGCGAGAATTCACCCCTCCACTTT. V gene TRBV6-1 combines with J gene TRBJ1-6; D gene unclear. The length of the CDR3 is 13 residues. Trimming shortened V by 2 bases and J by 7 bases, and 6 bases separated the two germline ends. Germline V gene lookup returns CDR1 MNHNS and CDR2 SASEGT.

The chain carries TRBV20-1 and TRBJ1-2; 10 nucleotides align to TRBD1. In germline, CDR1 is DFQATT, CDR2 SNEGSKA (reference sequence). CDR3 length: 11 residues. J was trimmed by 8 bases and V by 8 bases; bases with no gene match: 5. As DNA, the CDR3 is TGCAGTTCACCGGGACAGGGGGGCTACACCTTC. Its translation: CSSPGQGGYTF.

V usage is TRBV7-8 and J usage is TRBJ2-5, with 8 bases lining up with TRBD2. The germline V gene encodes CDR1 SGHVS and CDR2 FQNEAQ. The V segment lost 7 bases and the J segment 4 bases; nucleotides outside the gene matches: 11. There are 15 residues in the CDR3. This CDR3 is CASTLLGAGGETQYF. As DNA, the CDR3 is TGTGCCAGCACCCTGCTGGGGGCGGGGGGAGAGACCCAGTACTTC.

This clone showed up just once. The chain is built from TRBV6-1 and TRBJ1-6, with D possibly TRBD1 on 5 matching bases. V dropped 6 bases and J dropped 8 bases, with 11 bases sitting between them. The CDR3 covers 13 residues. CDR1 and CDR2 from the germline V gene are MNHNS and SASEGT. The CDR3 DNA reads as TGTGCCAGCAGGACAGTTTCTGATTCACCCCTCCACTTT. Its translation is CASRTVSDSPLHF.

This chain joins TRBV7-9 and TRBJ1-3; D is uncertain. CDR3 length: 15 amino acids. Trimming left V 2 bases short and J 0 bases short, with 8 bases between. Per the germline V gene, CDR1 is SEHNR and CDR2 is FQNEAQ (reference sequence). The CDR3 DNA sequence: TGTGCCAGCAGCTTAATTGGCTTCTCTGGAAACACCATATATTTT. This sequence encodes CASSLIGFSGNTIYF. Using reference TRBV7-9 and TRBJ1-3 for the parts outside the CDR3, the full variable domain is DTGVSQNPRHKITKRGQNVTFRCDPISEHNRLYWYRQTLGQGPEFLTYFQNEAQLEKSRLLSDRFSAERPKGSFSTLEIQRTEQGDSAMYLCASSLIGFSGNTIYFGEGSWLTVV.

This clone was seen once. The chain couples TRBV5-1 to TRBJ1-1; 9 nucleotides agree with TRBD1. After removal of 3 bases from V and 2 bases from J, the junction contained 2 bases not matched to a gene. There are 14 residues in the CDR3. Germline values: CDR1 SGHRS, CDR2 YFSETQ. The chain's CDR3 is CASSWTGVNTEAFF. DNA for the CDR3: TGCGCCAGCAGCTGGACAGGGGTTAACACTGAAGCTTTCTTT.

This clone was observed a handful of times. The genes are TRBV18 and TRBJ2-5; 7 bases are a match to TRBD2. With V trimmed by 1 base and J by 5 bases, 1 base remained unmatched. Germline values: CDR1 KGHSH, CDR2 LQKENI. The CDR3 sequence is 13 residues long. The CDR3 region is CASSPQGGETQYF. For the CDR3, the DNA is TGTGCCAGCTCACCACAGGGAGGGGAGACCCAGTACTTC.

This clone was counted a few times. In DNA, the CDR3 is TGCGCCAGCAGCCAAGATGTCCCCGGCAGGGCCGGCTCCTACGAGCAGTACTTC. Protein product: CASSQDVPGRAGSYEQYF. The chain uses TRBV4-1 and TRBJ2-7; maybe TRBD1 (5 bases). Trimming cost V 0 bases and J 0 bases, with 18 bases left between them. The germline CDR1 and CDR2 sequences are MGHRA and YSYEKL. There are 18 residues in the CDR3.

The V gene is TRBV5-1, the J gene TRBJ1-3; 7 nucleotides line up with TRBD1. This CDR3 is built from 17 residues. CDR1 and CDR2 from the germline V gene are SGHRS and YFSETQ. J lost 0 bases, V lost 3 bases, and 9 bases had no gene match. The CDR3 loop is CASSWRDSLASGNTIYF. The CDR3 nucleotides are TGCGCCAGCAGCTGGAGGGACAGTCTAGCCTCTGGAAACACCATATATTTT.

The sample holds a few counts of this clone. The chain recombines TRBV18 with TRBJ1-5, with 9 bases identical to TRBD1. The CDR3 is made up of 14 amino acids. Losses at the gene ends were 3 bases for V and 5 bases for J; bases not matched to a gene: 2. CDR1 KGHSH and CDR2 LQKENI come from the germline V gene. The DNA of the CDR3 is TGTGCCAGCTCACCGGGGACAGGGCATCAGCCCCAGCATTTT. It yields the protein CASSPGTGHQPQHF.

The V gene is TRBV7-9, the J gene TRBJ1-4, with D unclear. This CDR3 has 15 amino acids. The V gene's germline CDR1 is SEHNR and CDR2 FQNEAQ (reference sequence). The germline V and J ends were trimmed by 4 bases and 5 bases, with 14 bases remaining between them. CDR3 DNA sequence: TGTGCCAGCAGCTCCACCTCGATCGGGAATGAAAAACTGTTTTTT. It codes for CASSSTSIGNEKLFF.

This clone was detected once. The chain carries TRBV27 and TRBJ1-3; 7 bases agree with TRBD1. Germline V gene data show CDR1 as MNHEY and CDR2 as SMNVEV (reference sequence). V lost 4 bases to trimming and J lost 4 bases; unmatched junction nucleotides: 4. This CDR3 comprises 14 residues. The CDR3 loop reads CASSSLGQGNTIYF. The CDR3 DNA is TGTGCCAGCAGTTCCCTGGGACAGGGAAACACCATATATTTT.

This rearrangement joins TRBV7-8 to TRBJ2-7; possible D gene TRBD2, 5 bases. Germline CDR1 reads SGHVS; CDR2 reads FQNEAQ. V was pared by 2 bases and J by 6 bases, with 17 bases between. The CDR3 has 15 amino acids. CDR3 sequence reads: CASSLTGLLSGEQYF. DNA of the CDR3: TGTGCCAGCAGCTTAACCGGCCTCCTAAGCGGCGAGCAGTACTTC.

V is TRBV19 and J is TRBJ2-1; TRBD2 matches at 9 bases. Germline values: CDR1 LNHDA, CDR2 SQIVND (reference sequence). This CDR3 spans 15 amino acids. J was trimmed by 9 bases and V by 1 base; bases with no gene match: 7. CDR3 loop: CASSIGPAGGGEQFF. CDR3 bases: TGTGCCAGTAGTATAGGTCCAGCGGGGGGAGGTGAGCAGTTCTTC.

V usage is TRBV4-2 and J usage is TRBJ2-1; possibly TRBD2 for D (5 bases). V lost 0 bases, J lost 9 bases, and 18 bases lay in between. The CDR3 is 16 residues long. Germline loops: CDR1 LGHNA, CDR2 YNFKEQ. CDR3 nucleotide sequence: TGTGCCAGCAGCCAAGATGACGGGATAGTCCCCATTGAGCAGTTCTTC. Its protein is CASSQDDGIVPIEQFF.

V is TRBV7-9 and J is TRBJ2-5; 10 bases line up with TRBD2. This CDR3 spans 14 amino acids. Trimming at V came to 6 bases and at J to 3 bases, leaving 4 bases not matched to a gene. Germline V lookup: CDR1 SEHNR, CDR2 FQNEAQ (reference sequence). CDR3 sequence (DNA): TGTGCCAGCAGTCAAGGACTAGCGGAAGAGACCCAGTACTTC. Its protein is CASSQGLAEETQYF.

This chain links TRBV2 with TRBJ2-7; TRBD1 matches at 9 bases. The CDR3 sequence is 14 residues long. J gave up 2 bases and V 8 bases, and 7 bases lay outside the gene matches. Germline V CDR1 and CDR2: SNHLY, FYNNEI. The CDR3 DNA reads TGTGCCAGCGTCCGGGACAGGGTAACCTACGAGCAGTACTTC. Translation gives CASVRDRVTYEQYF.

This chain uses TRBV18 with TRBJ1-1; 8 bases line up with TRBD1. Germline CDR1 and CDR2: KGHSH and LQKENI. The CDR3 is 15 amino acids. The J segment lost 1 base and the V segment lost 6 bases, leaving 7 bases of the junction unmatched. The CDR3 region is CASSPGTGTNTEAFF. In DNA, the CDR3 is TGTGCCAGCTCCCCCGGGACAGGTACGAACACTGAAGCTTTCTTT.

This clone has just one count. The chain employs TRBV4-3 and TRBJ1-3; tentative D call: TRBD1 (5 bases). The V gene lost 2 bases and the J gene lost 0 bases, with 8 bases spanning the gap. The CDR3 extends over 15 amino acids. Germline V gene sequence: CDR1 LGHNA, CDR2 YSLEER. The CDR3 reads CASSQLGGSGNTIYF. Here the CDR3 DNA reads TGCGCCAGCAGCCAATTGGGGGGCTCTGGAAACACCATATATTTT.

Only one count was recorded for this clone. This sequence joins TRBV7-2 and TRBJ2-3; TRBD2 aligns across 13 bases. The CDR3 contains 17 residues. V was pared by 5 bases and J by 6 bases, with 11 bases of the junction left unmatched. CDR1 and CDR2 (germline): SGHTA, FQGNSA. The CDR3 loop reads CASSPPTSGGAIDTQYF. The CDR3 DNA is TGTGCCAGCAGCCCACCTACTAGCGGGGGGGCCATTGATACGCAGTATTTT.

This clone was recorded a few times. CDR3 bases: TGTGCCAGCAGTTACTCCCGGGACAGGGAGGGGGAGCAGTACTTC. This translates into CASSYSRDREGEQYF. The rearrangement uses TRBV6-5 and TRBJ2-7, with 9 bases identical to TRBD1. The germline V gene has CDR1 MNHEY and CDR2 SVGAGI. CDR3 length: 15 residues. The V segment lost 0 bases and the J segment 7 bases; nucleotides outside the gene matches: 7.

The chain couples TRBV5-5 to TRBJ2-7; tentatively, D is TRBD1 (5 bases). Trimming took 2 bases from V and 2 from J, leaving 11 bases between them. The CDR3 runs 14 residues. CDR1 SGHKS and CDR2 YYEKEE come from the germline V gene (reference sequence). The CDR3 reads CASSFGTGAYEQYF. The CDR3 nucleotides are TGTGCCAGCAGCTTCGGCACAGGTGCCTACGAGCAGTACTTC.

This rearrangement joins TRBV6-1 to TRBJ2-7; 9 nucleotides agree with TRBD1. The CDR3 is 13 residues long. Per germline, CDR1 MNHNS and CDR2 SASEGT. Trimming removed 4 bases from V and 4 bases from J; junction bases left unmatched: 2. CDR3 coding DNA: TGTGCCAGCAGTGGGACAGGGGTTTACGAGCAGTACTTC. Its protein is CASSGTGVYEQYF.

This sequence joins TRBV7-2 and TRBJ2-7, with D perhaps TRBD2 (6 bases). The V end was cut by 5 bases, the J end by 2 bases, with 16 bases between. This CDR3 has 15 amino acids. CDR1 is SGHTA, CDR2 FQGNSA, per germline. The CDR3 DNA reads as TGTGCCAGCAGCCTCCAAGACGGCGGGGCCTACGAGCAGTACTTC. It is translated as CASSLQDGGAYEQYF.

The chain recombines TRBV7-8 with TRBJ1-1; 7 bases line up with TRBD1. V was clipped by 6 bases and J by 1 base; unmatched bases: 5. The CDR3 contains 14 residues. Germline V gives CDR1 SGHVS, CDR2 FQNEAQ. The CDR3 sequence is CASSSRTGNTEAFF. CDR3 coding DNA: TGTGCCAGCAGTTCTCGGACAGGGAACACTGAAGCTTTCTTT.